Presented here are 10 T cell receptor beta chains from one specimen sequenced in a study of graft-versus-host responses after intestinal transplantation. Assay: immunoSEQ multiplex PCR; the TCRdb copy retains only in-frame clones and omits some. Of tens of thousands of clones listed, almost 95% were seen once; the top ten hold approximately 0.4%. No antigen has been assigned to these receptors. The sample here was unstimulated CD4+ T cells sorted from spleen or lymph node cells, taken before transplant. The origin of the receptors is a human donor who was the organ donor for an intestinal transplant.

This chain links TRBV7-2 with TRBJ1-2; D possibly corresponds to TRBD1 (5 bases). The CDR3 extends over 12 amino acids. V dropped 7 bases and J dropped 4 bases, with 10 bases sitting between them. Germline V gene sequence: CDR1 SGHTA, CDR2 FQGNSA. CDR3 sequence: CASKLGGYGYTF. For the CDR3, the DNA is TGTGCCAGCAAACTCGGGGGCTATGGCTACACCTTC.

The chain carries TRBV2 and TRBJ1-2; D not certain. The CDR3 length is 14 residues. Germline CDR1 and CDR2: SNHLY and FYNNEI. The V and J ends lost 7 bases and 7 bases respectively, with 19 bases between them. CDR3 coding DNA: TGTGCCAGCACCGAGAGGCAGGTTCGACGTGGCTACACCTTC. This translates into CASTERQVRRGYTF.

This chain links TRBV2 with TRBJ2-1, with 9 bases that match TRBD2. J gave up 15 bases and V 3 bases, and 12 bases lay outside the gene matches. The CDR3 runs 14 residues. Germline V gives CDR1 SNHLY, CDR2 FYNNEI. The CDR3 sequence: CASSENFPGTSLFF. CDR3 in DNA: TGTGCCAGCAGTGAGAACTTCCCCGGGACTAGCCTGTTCTTC. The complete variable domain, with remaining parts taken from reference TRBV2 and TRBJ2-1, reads EPEVTQTPSHQVTQMGQEVILRCVPISNHLYFYWYRQILGQKVEFLVSFYNNEISEKSEIFDDQFSVERPDGSNFTLKIRSTKLEDSAMYFCASSENFPGTSLFFGPGTRLTVL.

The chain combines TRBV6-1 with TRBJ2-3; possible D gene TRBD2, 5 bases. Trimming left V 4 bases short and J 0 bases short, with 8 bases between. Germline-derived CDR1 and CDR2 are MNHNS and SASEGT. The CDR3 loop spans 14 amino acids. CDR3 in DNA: TGTGCCAGCAGTGCCGGGGAAAGCACAGATACGCAGTATTTT. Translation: CASSAGESTDTQYF.

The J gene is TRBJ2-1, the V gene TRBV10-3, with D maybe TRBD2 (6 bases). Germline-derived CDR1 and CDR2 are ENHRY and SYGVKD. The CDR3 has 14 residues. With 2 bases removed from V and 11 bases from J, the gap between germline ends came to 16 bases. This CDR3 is CAISENIQAGQQFF. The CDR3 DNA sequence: TGTGCCATCAGTGAGAACATTCAGGCGGGGCAGCAGTTCTTC.

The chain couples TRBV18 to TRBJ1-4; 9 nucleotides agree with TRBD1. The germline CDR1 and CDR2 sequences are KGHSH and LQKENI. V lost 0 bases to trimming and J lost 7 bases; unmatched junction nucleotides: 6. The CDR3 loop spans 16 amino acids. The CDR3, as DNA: TGTGCCAGCTCACCACCTGGGGACAGGGCTGTTGAAAAACTGTTTTTT. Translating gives CASSPPGDRAVEKLFF.

CDR3 sequence reads: CASSSDRGSYNSPLHF. CDR3 sequence (DNA): TGTGCCAGCAGCTCGGACAGGGGCTCCTATAATTCACCCCTCCACTTT. The J gene is TRBJ1-6, the V gene TRBV5-4; 9 bases line up with TRBD1. The CDR3 consists of 16 residues. Germline CDR1 SGHNT, CDR2 YYREEE (reference sequence). After removal of 3 bases from V and 0 bases from J, the junction contained 1 base not matched to a gene.

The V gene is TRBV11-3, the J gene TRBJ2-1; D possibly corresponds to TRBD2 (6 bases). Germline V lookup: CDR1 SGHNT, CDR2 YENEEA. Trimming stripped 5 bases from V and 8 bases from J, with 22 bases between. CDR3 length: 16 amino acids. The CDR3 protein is CASSPGRGLRGDEQFF. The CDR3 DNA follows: TGTGCCAGCAGCCCAGGGCGGGGCCTGAGGGGCGATGAGCAGTTCTTC.

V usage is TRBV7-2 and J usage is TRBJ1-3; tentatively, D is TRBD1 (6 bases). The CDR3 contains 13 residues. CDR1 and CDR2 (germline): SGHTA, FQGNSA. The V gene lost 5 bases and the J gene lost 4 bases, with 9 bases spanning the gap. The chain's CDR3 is CASSRDRGNTIYF. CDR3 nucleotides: TGTGCCAGCAGCCGAGACAGGGGAAACACCATATATTTT.

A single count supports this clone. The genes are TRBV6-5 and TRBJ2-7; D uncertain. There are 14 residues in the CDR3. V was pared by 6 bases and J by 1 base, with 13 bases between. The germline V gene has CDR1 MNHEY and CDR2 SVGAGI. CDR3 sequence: CASRQYINSYEQYF. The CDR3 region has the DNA TGTGCCAGCAGACAGTACATCAATTCCTACGAGCAGTACTTC.